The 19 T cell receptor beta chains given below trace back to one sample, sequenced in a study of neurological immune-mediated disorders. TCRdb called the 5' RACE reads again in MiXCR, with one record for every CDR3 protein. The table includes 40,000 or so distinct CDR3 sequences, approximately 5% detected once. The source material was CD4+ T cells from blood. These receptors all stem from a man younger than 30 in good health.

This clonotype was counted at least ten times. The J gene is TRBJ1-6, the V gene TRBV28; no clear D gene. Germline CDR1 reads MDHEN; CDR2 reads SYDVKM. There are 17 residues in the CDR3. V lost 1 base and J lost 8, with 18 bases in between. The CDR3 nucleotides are TGTGCCAGCAGTTTATTGGTCAGCCGTTTGGAAGATTCACCCCTCCACTTT. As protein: CASSLLVSRLEDSPLHF.

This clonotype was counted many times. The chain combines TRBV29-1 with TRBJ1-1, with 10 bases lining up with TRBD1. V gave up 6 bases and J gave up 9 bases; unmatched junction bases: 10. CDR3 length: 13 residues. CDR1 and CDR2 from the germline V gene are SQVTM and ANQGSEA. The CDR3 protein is CSVDGQGDNKAFF. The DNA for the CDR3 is TGCAGCGTAGACGGACAGGGGGATAATAAAGCTTTCTTT. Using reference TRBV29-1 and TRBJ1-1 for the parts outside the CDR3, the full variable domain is SAVISQKPSRDICQRGTSLTIQCQVDSQVTMMFWYRQQPGQSLTLIATANQGSEATYESGFVIDKFPISRPNLTFSTLTVSNMSPEDSSIYLCSVDGQGDNKAFFGQGTRLTVV.

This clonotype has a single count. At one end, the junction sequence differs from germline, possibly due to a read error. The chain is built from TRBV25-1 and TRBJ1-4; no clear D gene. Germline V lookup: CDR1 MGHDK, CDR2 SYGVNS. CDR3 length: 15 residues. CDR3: CASSSFGEGRENLFF. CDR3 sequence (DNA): TGTGCCAGCAGTTCGTTTGGAGAGGGTAGGGAAAACCTGTTTTTT.

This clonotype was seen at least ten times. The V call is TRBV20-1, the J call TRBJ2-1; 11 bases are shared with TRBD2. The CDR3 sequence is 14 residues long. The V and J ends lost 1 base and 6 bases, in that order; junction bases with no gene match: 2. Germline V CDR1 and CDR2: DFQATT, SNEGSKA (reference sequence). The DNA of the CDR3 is TGCAGTGCTAGAGTAGCGGGGGGGCCCAATGAGCAGTTCTTC. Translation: CSARVAGGPNEQFF.

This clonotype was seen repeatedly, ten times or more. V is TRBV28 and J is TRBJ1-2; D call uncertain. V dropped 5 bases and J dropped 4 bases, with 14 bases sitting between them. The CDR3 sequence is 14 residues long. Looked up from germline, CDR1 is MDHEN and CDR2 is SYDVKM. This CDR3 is CASSGGAGFYGYTF. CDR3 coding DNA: TGTGCCAGCAGTGGAGGCGCAGGCTTCTATGGCTACACCTTC.

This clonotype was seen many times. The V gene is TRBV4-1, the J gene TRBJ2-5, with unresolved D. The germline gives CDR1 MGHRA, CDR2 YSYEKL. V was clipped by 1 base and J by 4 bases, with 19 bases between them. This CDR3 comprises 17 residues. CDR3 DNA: TGCGCCAGCAGCCAAGTTCTAGATGTTGGGTGGACAGAGACCCAGTACTTC. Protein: CASSQVLDVGWTETQYF.

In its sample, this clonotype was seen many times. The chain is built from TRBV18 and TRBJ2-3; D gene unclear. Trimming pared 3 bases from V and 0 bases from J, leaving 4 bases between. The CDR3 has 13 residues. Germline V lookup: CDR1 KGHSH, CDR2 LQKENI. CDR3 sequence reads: CASSPPSTDTQYF. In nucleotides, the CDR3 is TGTGCCAGCTCACCTCCTAGCACAGATACGCAGTATTTT. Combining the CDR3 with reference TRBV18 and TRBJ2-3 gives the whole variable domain NAGVMQNPRHLVRRRGQEARLRCSPMKGHSHVYWYRQLPEEGLKFMVYLQKENIIDESGMPKERFSAEFPKEGPSILRIQQVVRGDSAAYFCASSPPSTDTQYFGPGTRLTVL.

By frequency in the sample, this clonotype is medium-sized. CDR3 region: CASSLFPAGDLQETQYF. The DNA of the CDR3 is TGCGCCAGCAGCTTGTTTCCAGCGGGGGATTTACAAGAGACCCAGTACTTC. The gene calls are TRBV5-1 and TRBJ2-5, with TRBD2 identical over 8 bases. CDR3 size: 17 residues. Germline loops: CDR1 SGHRS, CDR2 YFSETQ. V gave up 1 base and J gave up 2 bases; unmatched junction bases: 10.

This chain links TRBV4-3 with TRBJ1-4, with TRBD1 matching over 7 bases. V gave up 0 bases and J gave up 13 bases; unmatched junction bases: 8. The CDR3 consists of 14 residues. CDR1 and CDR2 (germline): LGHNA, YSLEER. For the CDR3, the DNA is TGCGCCAGCAGCCAAGATTCCTGGTACAGGGGACTGTTTTTT. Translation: CASSQDSWYRGLFF.

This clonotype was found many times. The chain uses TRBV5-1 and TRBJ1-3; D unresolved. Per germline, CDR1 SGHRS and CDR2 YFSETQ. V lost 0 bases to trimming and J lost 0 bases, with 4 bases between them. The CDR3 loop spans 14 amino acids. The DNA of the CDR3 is TGCGCCAGCAGCTTGGCCTCCTCTGGAAACACCATATATTTT. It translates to CASSLASSGNTIYF.

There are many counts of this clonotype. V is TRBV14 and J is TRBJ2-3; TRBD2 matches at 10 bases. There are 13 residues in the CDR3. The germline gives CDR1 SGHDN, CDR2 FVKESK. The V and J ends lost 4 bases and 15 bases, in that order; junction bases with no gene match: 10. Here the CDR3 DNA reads TGTGCCAGCAGCCCACTCACAGCGGGGGGGCCATATTTT. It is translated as CASSPLTAGGPYF.

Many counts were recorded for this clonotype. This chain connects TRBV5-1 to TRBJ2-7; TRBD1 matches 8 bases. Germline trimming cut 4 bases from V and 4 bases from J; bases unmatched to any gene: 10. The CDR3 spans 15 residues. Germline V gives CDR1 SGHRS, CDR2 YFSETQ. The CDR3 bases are TGCGCCAGCAGCGTTGGGGGGACAGGAAATTACGAGCAGTACTTC. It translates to CASSVGGTGNYEQYF.

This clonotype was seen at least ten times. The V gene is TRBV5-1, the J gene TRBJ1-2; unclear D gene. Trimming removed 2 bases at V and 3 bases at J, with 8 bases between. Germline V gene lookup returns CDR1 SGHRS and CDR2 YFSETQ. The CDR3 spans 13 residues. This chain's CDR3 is CASSFTGDYGYTF. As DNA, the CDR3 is TGCGCCAGCAGCTTTACGGGAGACTATGGCTACACCTTC.

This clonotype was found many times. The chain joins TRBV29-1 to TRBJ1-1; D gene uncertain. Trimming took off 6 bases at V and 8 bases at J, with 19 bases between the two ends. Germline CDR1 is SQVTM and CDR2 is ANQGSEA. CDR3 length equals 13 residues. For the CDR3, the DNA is TGCAGCGTCCACCAAGGCGGGCCAAACGAAGCTTTCTTT. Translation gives CSVHQGGPNEAFF.

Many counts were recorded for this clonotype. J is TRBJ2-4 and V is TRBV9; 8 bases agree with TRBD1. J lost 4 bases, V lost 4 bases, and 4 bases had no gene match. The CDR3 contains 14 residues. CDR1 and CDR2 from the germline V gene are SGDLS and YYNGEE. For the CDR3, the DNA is TGTGCCAGCAGCCCAGGACAGGGTAAAAACATTCAGTACTTC. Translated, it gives CASSPGQGKNIQYF.

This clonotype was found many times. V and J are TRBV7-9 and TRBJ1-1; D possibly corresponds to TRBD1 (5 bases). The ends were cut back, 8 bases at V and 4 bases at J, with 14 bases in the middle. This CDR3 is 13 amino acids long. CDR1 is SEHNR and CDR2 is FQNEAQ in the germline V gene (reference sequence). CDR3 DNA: TGTGCCAGCTCCGGGGGAGTCGTCACTGAAGCTTTCTTT. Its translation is CASSGGVVTEAFF.

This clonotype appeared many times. The CDR3 protein is CASSLEGARSRASGNTIYF. CDR3 DNA sequence: TGTGCCAGCAGCTTAGAGGGGGCGAGGTCTCGGGCCTCTGGAAACACCATATATTTT. This chain uses TRBV7-2 with TRBJ1-3, with 7 bases aligning to TRBD1. CDR1 is SGHTA, CDR2 FQGNSA, per germline. The junction had 12 bases not matched to a gene; V was cut back by 1 base and J by 0 bases. The CDR3 is 19 residues long. The variable domain in full, completed from reference TRBV7-2 and TRBJ1-3, reads GAGVSQSPSNKVTEKGKDVELRCDPISGHTALYWYRQSLGQGLEFLIYFQGNSAPDKSGLPSDRFSAERTGGSVSTLTIQRTQQEDSAVYLCASSLEGARSRASGNTIYFGEGSWLTVV.

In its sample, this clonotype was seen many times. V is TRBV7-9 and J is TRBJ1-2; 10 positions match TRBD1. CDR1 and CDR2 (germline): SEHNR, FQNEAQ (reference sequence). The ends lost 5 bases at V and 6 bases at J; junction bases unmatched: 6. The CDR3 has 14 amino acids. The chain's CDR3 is CASSRQGAPNGYTF. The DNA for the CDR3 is TGTGCCAGCAGCAGACAGGGGGCACCTAATGGCTACACCTTC.

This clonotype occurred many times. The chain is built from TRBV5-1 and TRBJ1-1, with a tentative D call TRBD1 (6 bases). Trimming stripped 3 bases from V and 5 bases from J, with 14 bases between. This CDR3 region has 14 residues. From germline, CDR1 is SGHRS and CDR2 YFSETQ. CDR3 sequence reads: CASSWQGRGTEAFF. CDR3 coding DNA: TGCGCCAGCAGCTGGCAGGGTAGGGGGACTGAAGCTTTCTTT.